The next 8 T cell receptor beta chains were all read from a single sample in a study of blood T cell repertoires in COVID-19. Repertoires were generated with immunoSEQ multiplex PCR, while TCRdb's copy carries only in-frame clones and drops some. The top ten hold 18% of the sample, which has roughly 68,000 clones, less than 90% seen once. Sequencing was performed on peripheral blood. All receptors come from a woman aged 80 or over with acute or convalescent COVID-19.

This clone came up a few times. This CDR3 is CASSPAGVLNTEAFF. CDR3 bases: TGCGCCAGCAGCCCGGCCGGGGTTCTGAACACTGAAGCTTTCTTT. This chain connects TRBV5-1 to TRBJ1-1; D remains ambiguous. CDR1 SGHRS and CDR2 YFSETQ come from the germline V gene. The germline V and J ends were trimmed by 4 bases and 0 bases, with 13 bases remaining between them. This CDR3 region has 15 residues. The full variable domain, in which reference TRBV5-1 and TRBJ1-1 provide the parts outside the CDR3, is KAGVTQTPRYLIKTRGQQVTLSCSPISGHRSVSWYQQTPGQGLQFLFEYFSETQRNKGNFPGRFSGRQFSNSRSEMNVSTLELGDSALYLCASSPAGVLNTEAFFGQGTRLTVV.

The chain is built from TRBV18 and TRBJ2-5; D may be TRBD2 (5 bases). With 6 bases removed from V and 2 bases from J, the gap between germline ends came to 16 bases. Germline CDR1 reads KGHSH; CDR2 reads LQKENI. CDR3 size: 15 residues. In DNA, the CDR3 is TGTGCCAGCTCGAGCGAACGAAGGACTCAAGAGACCCAGTACTTC. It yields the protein CASSSERRTQETQYF. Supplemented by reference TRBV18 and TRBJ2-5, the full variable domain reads NAGVMQNPRHLVRRRGQEARLRCSPMKGHSHVYWYRQLPEEGLKFMVYLQKENIIDESGMPKERFSAEFPKEGPSILRIQQVVRGDSAAYFCASSSERRTQETQYFGPGTRLLVL.

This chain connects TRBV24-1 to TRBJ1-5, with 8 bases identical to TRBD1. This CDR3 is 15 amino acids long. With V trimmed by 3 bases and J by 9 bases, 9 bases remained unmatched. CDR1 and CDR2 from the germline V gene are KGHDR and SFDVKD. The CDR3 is CATSDPGQGGAPQHF. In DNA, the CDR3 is TGTGCCACCAGTGATCCCGGACAGGGCGGAGCGCCCCAGCATTTT.

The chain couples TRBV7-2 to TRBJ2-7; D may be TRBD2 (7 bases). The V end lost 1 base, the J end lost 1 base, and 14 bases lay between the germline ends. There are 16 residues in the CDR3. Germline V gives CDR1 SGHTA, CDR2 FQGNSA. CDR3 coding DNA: TGTGCCAGCAGCTTAGTCGGGGGGCGAGTATCCTACGAGCAGTACTTC. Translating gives CASSLVGGRVSYEQYF. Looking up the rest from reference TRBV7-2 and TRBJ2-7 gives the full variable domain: GAGVSQSPSNKVTEKGKDVELRCDPISGHTALYWYRQSLGQGLEFLIYFQGNSAPDKSGLPSDRFSAERTGGSVSTLTIQRTQQEDSAVYLCASSLVGGRVSYEQYFGPGTRLTVT.

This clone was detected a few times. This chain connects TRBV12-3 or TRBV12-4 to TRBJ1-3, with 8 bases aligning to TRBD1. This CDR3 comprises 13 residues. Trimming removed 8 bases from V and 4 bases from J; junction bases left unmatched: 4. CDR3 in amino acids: CASSQGEGNTIYF. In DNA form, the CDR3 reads TGTGCCAGCTCACAGGGGGAGGGAAACACCATATATTTT.

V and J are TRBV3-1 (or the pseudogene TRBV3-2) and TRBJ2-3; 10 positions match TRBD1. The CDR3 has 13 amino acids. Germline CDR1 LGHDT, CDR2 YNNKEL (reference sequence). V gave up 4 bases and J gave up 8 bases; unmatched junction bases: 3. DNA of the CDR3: TGTGCCAGCAGCCCGACAGGGGGCCGTACGCAGTATTTT. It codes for CASSPTGGRTQYF.

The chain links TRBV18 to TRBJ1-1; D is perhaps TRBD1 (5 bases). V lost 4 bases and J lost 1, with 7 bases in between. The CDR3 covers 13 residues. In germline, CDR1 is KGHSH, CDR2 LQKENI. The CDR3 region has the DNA TGTGCCAGCTCACTAGGGGAGAACACTGAAGCTTTCTTT. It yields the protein CASSLGENTEAFF.

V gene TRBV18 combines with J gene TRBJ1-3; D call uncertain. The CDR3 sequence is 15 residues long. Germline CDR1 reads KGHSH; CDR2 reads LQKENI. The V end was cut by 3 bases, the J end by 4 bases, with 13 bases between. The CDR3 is CASSPALGSGNTIYF. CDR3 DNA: TGTGCCAGCTCACCTGCTTTAGGGAGCGGAAACACCATATATTTT.